Below, one T cell receptor beta chain is given with its context. This clonotype occurred a few times. It lacks a known antigen. The input lacks base qualities; no much larger clone sits a single base away. These data are taken from a study of T cells in Graves' hyperthyroidism and ophthalmopathy (dated by TCRdb to the late 2010s). With respect to the entire study: Peripheral blood samples were taken at initial diagnosis, before any treatment was given. TCR Vbeta CDR3 sequencing of 130 to 150 peripheral blood samples (43 ophthalmopathy, about 80 hyperthyroidism and some 17 progressor patients) is reported in the paper. The roughly 91 discovery patients were randomly divided into training and test sets at a 7:3 ratio. Prospective prediction of ophthalmopathy was tested in an independent validation cohort of 18 to 20 hyperthyroidism patients and around 16 patients who later progressed to ophthalmopathy. In addition, the study compared T-cell repertoires in thyroid tissue and in blood from 6 or 7 Graves' hyperthyroidism patients. To identify distinguishing TCR V-J signatures, a discovery cohort of 95 to 100 patients was used, comprising 40 to 45 with Graves' ophthalmopathy and under 60 with stable Graves' hyperthyroidism. After sampling, hyperthyroidism patients received methimazole starting at 30 mg daily, and ophthalmopathy patients received high-dose intravenous methylprednisolone. The paper's findings and limits, for the study overall: In validation, the model predicted progression to ophthalmopathy a median of about 5.9 months before onset, with roughly 70% sensitivity and 72.22% specificity. A model built on a 13 V-J signature distinguished ophthalmopathy from stable hyperthyroidism, reaching over 85% sensitivity and 81.08% specificity in cross-validation and 80%/75% in testing. No statistical method was used to fix the sample size in advance, and group allocation was not hidden from the investigators. Most expanded thyroid clonotypes (frequency above 0.001) were also detected in blood, suggesting blood repertoires may reflect thyroid immune responses.

Amplification of TCR beta CDR3 regions was carried out from RNA transcripts. A first-round RT-PCR of the TCR CDR3 used the HTBI primer set with the Qiagen OneStep RT-PCR kit. A second multiplex PCR round built the libraries, followed by size selection and purification. Sequencing of the libraries was done on an Illumina HiSeq2000 using paired-end 100 bp reads. On the authors' methods: SOAPnuke was used to process the raw data, with reads discarded if the reads contained adapters or uncalled bases, had a mean Phred below 15, or lacked an exact constant-primer or identifier match. COPE v1.2.5 was used to merge high-quality paired reads, and clonotypes were defined as unique nucleotide sequences. MiTCR v1.1 was used to align clonotypes to the IMGT TRBV, TRBD and TRBJ reference segments. Only V-J combinations with frequency above 0.0001, covering approximately 99% of repertoires, were analysed. The TCS score was defined as F50 (clonal expansion) divided by E x V (chaos), with BLOSUM62-based TCRdist calculated between CDR3 peptides within each V-J. Welch's t-statistics and random forest reduced roughly 500 V-J features to 10 to 15, which were used in a naive Bayes classifier (R e1071). TCRdb trimmed public reads at Q25 via fastp, called clones via MiXCR and kept in-frame beta chains. Rows merge per CDR3 protein into single entries with the most common DNA and genes. The V and J calls shown here were made by TCRdb, not taken from the authors' results. The sample records some 510,000 distinct CDR3 sequences, roughly 20% of which are singletons. About a quarter of the sample is held by the ten biggest clonotypes.

According to the germline V gene, CDR1 reads MNHNS and CDR2 reads SASEGT. The CDR3 runs 14 residues from the cysteine to the phenylalanine. Only CDR3 DNA is held: 42 bases, read in frame from base 1. V and J lose 6 bases and 2 bases, and a span of 11 bases separates them. Stable Graves' hyperthyroidism was defined as no progression to ophthalmopathy during 18 months of follow-up. Hyperthyroidism patients were newly diagnosed, with disease duration under 2 months, and aged 18 to 65 years. The study excluded patients with uncontrolled infections, other autoimmune diseases, pregnancy or lactation. Diagnoses were based on clinical symptoms, serum thyroxine and TRAb, thyroid ultrasound and orbital computed tomography. PBMCs were isolated from more than 9 ml of fresh peripheral blood by Ficoll-Paque density gradient centrifugation. Total RNA was extracted using Trizol reagent, and RNA quality was assessed on an Agilent 2100 Bioanalyzer.

This chain joins TRBV6-1 to TRBJ1-5; TRBD1 might be the D gene, on 6 matching bases. The receptor comes from a man between 18 and 29 years old with Graves' hyperthyroidism. The sample taken for sequencing was blood. The DNA is as follows: TGTGCCAGCAGGGACAGTCTGCGCAATCAGCCCCAGCATTTT. Its coded protein is CASRDSLRNQPQHF.